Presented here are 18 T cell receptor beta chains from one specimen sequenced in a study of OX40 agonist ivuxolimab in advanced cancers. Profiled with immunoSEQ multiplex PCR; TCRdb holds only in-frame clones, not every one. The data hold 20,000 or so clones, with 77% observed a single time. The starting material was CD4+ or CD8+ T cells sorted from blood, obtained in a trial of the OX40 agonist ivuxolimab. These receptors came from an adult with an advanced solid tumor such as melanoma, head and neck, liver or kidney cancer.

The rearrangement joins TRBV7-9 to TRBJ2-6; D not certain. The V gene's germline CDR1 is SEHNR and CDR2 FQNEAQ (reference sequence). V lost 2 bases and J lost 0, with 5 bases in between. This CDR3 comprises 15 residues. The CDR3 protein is CASSLRDSGANVLTF. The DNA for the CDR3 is TGTGCCAGCAGCTTACGTGACTCTGGGGCCAACGTCCTGACTTTC.

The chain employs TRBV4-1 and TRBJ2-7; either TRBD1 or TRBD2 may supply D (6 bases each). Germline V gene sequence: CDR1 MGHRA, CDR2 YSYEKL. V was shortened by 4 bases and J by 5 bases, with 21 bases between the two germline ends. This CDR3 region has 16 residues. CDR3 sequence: CASSRSVGGRVDEQYF. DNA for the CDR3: TGCGCCAGCAGCCGTTCCGTTGGGGGGCGCGTCGACGAGCAGTACTTC.

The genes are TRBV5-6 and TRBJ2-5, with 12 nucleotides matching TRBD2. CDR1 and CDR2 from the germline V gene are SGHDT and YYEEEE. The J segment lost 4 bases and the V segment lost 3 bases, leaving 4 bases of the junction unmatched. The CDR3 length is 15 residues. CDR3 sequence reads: CASSWTSGERETQYF. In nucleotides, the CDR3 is TGTGCCAGCAGCTGGACTAGCGGGGAACGAGAGACCCAGTACTTC.

CDR3 region: CASSRTEMNTEAFF. The CDR3 region has the DNA TGTGCCAGCAGCCGGACCGAGATGAACACTGAAGCTTTCTTT. The V and J genes are TRBV7-8 and TRBJ1-1; D remains unclear. Germline V gives CDR1 SGHVS, CDR2 FQNEAQ. The CDR3 covers 14 residues. V shed 5 bases and J shed 0 bases, with 10 bases lying between them.

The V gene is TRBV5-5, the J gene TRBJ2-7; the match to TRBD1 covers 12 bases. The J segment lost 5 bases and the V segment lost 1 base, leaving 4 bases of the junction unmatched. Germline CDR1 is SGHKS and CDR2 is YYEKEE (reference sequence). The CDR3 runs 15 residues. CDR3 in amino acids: CASSLYGTGGDEQYF. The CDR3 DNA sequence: TGTGCCAGCAGCTTGTATGGGACAGGGGGCGACGAGCAGTACTTC.

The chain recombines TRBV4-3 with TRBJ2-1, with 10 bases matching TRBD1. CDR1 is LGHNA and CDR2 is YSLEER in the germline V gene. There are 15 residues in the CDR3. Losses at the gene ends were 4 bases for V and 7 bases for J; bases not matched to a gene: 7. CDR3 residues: CASSPHMGQGNEQFF. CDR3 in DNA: TGCGCCAGCAGCCCACACATGGGACAGGGGAATGAGCAGTTCTTC.

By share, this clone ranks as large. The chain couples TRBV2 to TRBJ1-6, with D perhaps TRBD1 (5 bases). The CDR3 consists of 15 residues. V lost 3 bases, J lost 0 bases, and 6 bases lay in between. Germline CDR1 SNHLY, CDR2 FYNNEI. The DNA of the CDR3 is TGTGCCAGCAGTGACAGGGACTCCTATAATTCACCCCTCCACTTT. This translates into CASSDRDSYNSPLHF.

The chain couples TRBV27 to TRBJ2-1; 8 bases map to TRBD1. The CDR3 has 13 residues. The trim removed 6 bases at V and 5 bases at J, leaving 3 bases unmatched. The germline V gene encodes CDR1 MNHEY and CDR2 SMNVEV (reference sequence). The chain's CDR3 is CASRRTGNNEQFF. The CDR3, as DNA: TGTGCCAGCAGACGGACAGGGAACAATGAGCAGTTCTTC.

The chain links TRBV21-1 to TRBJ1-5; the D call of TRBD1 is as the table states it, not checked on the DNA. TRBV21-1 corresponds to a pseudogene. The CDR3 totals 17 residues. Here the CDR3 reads CASSKLRQGNDNQPQHF. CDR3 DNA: TGTGCCAGCAGCAAGCTTCGCCAGGGGAATGATAATCAGCCCCAGCATTTT.

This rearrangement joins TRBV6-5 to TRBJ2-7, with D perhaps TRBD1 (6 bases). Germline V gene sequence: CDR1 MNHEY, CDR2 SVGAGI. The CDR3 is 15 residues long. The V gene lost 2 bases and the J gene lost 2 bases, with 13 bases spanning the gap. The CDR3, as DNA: TGTGCCAGCAGTTACGAGACAGGCAACGCCTACGAGCAGTACTTC. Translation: CASSYETGNAYEQYF.

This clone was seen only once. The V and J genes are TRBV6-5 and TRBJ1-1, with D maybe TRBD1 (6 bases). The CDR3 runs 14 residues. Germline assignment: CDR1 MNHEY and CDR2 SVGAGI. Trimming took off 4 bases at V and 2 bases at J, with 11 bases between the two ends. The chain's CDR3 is CASSSDSTNTEAFF. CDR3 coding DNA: TGTGCCAGCAGTTCGGACAGCACAAACACTGAAGCTTTCTTT.

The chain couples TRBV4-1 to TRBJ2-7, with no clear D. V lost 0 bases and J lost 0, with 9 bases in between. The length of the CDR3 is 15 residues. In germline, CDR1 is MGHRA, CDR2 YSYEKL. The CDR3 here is CASSQDYVSSYEQYF. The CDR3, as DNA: TGCGCCAGCAGCCAAGATTATGTTTCCTCCTACGAGCAGTACTTC.

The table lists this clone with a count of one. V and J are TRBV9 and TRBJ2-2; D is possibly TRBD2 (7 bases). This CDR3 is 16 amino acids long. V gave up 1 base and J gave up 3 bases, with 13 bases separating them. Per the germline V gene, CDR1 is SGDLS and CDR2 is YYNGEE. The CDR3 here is CASSVSGGGDTGELFF. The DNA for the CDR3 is TGTGCCAGCAGCGTATCGGGCGGGGGCGACACCGGGGAGCTGTTTTTT.

CDR3 sequence reads: CAPPALPRTDTQYF. The CDR3 nucleotides are TGTGCCCCCCCCGCGCTACCTCGCACAGATACGCAGTATTTT. The chain combines TRBV27 with TRBJ2-3; no firm D call. Trimming left V 11 bases short and J 1 base short, with 16 bases between. Germline-derived CDR1 and CDR2 are MNHEY and SMNVEV (reference sequence). The CDR3 length is 14 residues.

The CDR3 DNA follows: TGTGCCACCTCAACTAGCGGCACTTACTACGAGCAGTACTTC. This codes for CATSTSGTYYEQYF. The V call is TRBV7-9, the J call TRBJ2-7; the match to TRBD2 covers 8 bases. The CDR3 extends over 14 amino acids. J gave up 3 bases and V 10 bases, and 11 bases lay outside the gene matches. CDR1 SEHNR and CDR2 FQNEAQ come from the germline V gene (reference sequence).

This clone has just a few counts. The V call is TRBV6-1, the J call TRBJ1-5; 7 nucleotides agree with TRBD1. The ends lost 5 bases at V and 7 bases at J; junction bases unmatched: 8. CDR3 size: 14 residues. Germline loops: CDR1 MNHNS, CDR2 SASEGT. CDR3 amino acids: CASSPTGEEQPQHF. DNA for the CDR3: TGTGCCAGCAGTCCTACAGGGGAAGAGCAGCCCCAGCATTTT.

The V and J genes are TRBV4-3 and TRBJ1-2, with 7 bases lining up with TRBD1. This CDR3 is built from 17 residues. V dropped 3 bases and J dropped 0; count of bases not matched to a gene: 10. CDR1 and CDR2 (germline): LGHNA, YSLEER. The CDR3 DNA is TGCGCCAGCAGCCACCCGTTAGGGGGCCCAGCTAACTATGGCTACACCTTC. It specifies CASSHPLGGPANYGYTF.

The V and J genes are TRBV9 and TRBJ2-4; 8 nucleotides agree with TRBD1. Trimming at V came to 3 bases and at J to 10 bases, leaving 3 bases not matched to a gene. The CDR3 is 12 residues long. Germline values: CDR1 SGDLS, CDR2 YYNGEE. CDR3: CASSGGDRIQYF. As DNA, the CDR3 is TGTGCCAGCAGCGGCGGGGACAGGATTCAGTACTTC.